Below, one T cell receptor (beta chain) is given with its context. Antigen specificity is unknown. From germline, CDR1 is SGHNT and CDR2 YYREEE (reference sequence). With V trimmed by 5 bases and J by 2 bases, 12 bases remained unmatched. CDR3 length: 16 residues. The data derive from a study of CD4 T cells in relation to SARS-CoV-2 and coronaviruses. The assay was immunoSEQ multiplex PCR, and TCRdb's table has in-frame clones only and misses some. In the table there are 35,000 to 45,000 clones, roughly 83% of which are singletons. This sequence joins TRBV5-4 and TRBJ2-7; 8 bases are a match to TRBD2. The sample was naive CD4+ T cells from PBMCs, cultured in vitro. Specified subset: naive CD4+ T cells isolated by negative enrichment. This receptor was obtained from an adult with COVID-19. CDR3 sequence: CASRNAGLESPYEQYF. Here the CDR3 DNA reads TGTGCCAGCAGAAATGCGGGACTAGAGTCCCCCTACGAGCAGTACTTC.